The entry below gives a single T cell receptor beta chain sequence along with its context. Its antigen remains unknown. The germline gives CDR1 MNHEY, CDR2 SVGAGI. V shed 2 bases, J shed 2 bases, and the junction held 4 bases outside the gene matches. The CDR3 spans 15 residues. This record comes from a study of vaccination effects on CD4 cells after COVID-19. The repertoire was sequenced with immunoSEQ multiplex PCR; TCRdb's copy has only in-frame clones and lacks some. Altogether 25,000 to 40,000 clones are present, about four fifths being singletons, with the ten largest covering over 1.2%. Sequencing was preceded by expansion of antigen-specific CD4+ T cells with viral peptide pools in the ViraFEST assay. The culture ran for approximately 11 days before CD4+ T cells were isolated. Every participant took two doses of the BNT162b2 or mRNA-1273 vaccine.

This TCR came from a human donor who received a COVID-19 vaccine. Some clones in this sample may be carry-over from other donors' samples. Here the sequenced sample was CD4+ T cells from PBMCs cultured with HCoV-NL63 spike peptides, taken after COVID-19 vaccination. The chain recombines TRBV6-5 with TRBJ1-1, with 8 bases matching TRBD1. This CDR3 is CASSYGQGANTEAFF. In DNA form, the CDR3 reads TGTGCCAGCAGTTACGGGCAGGGGGCAAACACTGAAGCTTTCTTT.